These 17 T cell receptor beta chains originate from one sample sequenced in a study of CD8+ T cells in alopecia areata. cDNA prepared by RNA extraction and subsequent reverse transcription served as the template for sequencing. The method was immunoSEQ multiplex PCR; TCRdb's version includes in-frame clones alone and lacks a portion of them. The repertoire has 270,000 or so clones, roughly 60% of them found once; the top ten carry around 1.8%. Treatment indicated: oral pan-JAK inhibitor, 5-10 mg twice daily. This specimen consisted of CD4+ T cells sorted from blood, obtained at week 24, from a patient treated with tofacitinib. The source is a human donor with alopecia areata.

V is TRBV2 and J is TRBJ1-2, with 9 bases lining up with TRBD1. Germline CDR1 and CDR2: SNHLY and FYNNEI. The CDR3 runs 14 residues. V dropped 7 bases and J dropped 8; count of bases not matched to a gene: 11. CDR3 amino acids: CASNPQGARRGYTF. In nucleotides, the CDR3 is TGTGCCAGCAACCCACAGGGGGCGCGAAGAGGCTACACCTTC.

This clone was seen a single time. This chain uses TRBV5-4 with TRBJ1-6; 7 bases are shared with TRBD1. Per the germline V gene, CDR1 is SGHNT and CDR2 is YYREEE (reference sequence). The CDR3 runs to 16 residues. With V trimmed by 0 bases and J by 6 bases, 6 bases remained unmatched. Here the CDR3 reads CASSLGRTGLNSPLHF. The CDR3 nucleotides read TGTGCCAGCAGCTTGGGACGGACAGGCCTTAATTCACCCCTCCACTTT.

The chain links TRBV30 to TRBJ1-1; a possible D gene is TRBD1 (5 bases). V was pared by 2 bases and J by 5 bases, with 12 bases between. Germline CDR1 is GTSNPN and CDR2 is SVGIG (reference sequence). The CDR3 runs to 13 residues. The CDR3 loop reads CAWSPGGTTEAFF. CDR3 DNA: TGTGCCTGGAGTCCTGGAGGGACGACTGAAGCTTTCTTT.

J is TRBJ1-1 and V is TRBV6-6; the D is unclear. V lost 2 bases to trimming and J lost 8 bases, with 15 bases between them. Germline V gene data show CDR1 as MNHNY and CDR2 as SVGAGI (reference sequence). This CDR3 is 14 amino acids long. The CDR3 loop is CASSYGSLRPEAFF. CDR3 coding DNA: TGTGCCAGCAGTTACGGGTCCCTCCGGCCAGAAGCTTTCTTT.

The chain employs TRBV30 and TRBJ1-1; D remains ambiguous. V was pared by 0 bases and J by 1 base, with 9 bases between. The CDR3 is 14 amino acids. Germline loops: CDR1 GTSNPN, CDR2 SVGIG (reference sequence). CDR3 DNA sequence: TGTGCCTGGAGTGTAGTGCTGACGAACACTGAAGCTTTCTTT. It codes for CAWSVVLTNTEAFF.

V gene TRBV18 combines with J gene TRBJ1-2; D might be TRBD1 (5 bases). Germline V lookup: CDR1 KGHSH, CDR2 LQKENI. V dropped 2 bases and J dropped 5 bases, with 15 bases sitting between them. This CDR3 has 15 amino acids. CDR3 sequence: CASSPAVQGQYGYTF. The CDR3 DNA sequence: TGTGCCAGCTCACCAGCCGTTCAGGGCCAGTATGGCTACACCTTC.

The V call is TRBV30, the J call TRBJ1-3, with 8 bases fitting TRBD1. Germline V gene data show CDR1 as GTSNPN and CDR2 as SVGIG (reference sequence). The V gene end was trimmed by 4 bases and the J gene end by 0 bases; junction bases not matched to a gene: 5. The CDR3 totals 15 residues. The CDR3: CAWTQTGASGNTIYF. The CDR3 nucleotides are TGTGCCTGGACCCAGACAGGGGCCTCTGGAAACACCATATATTTT. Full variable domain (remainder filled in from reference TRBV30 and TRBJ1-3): SQTIHQWPATLVQPVGSPLSLECTVEGTSNPNLYWYRQAAGRGLQLLFYSVGIGQISSEVPQNLSASRPQDRQFILSSKKLLLSDSGFYLCAWTQTGASGNTIYFGEGSWLTVV.

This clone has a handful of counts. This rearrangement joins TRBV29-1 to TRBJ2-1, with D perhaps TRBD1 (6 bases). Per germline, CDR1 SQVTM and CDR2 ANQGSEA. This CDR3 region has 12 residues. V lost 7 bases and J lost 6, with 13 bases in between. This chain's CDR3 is CSDIQGVNEQFF. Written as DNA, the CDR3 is TGCAGCGATATACAGGGAGTCAATGAGCAGTTCTTC.

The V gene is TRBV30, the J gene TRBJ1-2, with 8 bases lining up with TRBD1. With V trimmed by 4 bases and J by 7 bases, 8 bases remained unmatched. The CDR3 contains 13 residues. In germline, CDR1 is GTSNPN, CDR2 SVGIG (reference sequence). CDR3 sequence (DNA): TGTGCCTGGACGGCGGACAGGGAGCTTGGCTACACCTTC. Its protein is CAWTADRELGYTF. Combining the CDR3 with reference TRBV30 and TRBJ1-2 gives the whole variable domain SQTIHQWPATLVQPVGSPLSLECTVEGTSNPNLYWYRQAAGRGLQLLFYSVGIGQISSEVPQNLSASRPQDRQFILSSKKLLLSDSGFYLCAWTADRELGYTFGSGTRLTVV.

CDR3 DNA sequence: TGTGCCAGCAGCACGGGACTAGCGACGGAGACCCAGTACTTC. Its translation is CASSTGLATETQYF. The genes are TRBV25-1 and TRBJ2-5; 10 nucleotides agree with TRBD2. From germline, CDR1 is MGHDK and CDR2 SYGVNS. CDR3 size: 14 residues. Trimming removed 6 bases from V and 5 bases from J; junction bases left unmatched: 6.

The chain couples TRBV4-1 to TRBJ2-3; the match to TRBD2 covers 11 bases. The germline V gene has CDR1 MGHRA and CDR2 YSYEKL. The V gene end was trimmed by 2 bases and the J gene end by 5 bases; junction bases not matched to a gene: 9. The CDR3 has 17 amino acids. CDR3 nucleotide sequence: TGCGCCAGCAGCCAATGGTTTAGCGGGGGGGCCGGAGATACGCAGTATTTT. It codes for CASSQWFSGGAGDTQYF.

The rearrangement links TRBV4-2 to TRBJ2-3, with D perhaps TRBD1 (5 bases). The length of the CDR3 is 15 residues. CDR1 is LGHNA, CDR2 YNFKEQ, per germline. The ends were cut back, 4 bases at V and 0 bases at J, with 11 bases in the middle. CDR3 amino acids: CASSRTGTSTDTQYF. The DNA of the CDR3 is TGTGCCAGCAGCCGAACAGGTACTAGCACAGATACGCAGTATTTT.

The CDR3 is CASSLIELSNTGELFF. Here the CDR3 DNA reads TGCGCCAGCAGCTTGATCGAGCTATCGAACACCGGGGAGCTGTTTTTT. The chain recombines TRBV5-1 with TRBJ2-2; D is unresolved. The V and J ends lost 1 base and 0 bases respectively, with 10 bases between them. Germline CDR1 is SGHRS and CDR2 is YFSETQ. This CDR3 has 16 amino acids.

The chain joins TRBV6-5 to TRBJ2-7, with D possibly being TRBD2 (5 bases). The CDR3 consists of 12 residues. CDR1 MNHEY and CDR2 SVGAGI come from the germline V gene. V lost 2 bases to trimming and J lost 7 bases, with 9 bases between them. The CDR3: CASSYLPGEQYF. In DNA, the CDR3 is TGTGCCAGCAGTTACCTCCCGGGAGAGCAGTACTTC.

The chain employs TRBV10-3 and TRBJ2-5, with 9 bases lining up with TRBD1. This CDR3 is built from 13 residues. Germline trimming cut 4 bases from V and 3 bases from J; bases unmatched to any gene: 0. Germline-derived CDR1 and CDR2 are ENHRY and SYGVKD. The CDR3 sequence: CAISGTGEETQYF. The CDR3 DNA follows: TGTGCCATCAGTGGGACAGGGGAAGAGACCCAGTACTTC.

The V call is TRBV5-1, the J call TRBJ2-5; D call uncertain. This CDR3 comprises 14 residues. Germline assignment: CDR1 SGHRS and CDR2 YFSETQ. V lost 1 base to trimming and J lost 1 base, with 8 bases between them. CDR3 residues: CASSLNAFQETQYF. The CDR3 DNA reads TGCGCCAGCAGCTTGAACGCTTTCCAAGAGACCCAGTACTTC.

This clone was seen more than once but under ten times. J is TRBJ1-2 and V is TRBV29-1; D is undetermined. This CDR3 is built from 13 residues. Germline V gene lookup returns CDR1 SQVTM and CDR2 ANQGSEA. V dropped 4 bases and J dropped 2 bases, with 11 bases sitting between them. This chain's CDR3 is CSVGGRPNYGYTF. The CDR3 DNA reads TGCAGCGTTGGAGGTCGGCCGAACTATGGCTACACCTTC.